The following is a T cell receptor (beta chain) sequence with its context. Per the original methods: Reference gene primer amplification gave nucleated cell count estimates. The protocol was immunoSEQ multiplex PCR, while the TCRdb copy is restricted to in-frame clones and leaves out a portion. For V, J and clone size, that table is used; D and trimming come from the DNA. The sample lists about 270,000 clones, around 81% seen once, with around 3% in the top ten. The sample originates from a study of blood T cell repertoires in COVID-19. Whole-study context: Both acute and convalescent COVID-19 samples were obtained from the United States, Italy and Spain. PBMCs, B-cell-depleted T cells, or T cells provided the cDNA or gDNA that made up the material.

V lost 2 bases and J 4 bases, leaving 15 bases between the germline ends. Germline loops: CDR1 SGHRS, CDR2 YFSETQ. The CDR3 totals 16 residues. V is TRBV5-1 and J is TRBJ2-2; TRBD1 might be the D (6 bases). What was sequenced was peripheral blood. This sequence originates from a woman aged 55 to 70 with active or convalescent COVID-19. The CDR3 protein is CASSLKTGRATGELFF. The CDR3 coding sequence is TGCGCCAGCAGCTTAAAAACAGGGCGGGCCACCGGGGAGCTGTTTTTT.